This T cell receptor beta chain was recovered during a study of T-cell reconstitution after alpha-beta-depleted transplantation in children. Findings of the study overall: The study traced high day-60 TCRbeta diversity in some patients to surviving recipient T cells and thymic progenitors. By one year post-transplant, T-cell counts and diversity largely arose from T cells that were newly produced. Several hundred expanded graft clones reportedly were the source of alpha-beta T cells about two months after transplant.

The CDR3 is made up of 14 amino acids. CDR1 is MGHDK, CDR2 SYGVNS, per germline. The germline V and J ends were trimmed by 3 bases and 4 bases, with 12 bases remaining between them. This clonotype was seen more than once but under ten times. Its antigen is still unknown. The library targeted TCRbeta and was prepared with unique molecular identifiers. From the PCR reads, TCRdb called clonotypes with MiXCR, one entry per CDR3 protein. This sample yields roughly 100,000 distinct CDR3 sequences, of which 4.5% to 7.5% are seen a single time; 5.5% to 7% belongs to the top ten. This rearrangement joins TRBV25-1 to TRBJ1-2; D perhaps matches TRBD1 (5 bases). The TCR was taken from a female patient between 2 and 15 years old who had a stem cell transplant for Fanconi anemia, so the T cells may come from the graft donor. The material was PBMCs, mostly from graft donor cells, obtained 60 days after TCRalphabeta/CD19-depleted stem cell transplant. This CDR3 reads CASSDRGTAYGYTF. DNA of the CDR3: TGTGCCAGCAGTGACCGAGGGACGGCCTATGGCTACACCTTC.